These 26 T cell receptor beta chains came from one sample sequenced in a study of blood T cells in healthy people across ages. For the second PCR, which ran for about 6 to 11 cycles, a sample-barcoded 5' primer and a J-beta primer mix were used. TCRdb independently ran MiXCR on the 5' RACE reads; one entry per CDR3 protein. Here the sample spans some 1.7 million distinct CDR3 sequences, roughly 27% being singletons. The sample comprised blood. All receptors derive from a woman in her 30s in good health.

The chain combines TRBV20-1 with TRBJ2-3; 9 nucleotides agree with TRBD1. The germline gives CDR1 DFQATT, CDR2 SNEGSKA (reference sequence). With V trimmed by 5 bases and J by 5 bases, 8 bases remained unmatched. The CDR3 runs 14 residues. The CDR3 sequence is CSASRDRVGDTQYF. The CDR3 nucleotides read TGCAGTGCTTCCCGGGACAGGGTCGGAGATACGCAGTATTTT.

The V gene is TRBV20-1, the J gene TRBJ2-5; 7 nucleotides match TRBD1. The junction had 2 bases not matched to a gene; V was cut back by 6 bases and J by 4 bases. Germline CDR1 DFQATT, CDR2 SNEGSKA (reference sequence). CDR3 length: 11 amino acids. The CDR3 nucleotides read TGCAGTGCGAACAGGGGAGAGACCCAGTACTTC. Translating it yields CSANRGETQYF.

As for this clonotype: The junction departs from the called germline gene at one end, perhaps through a read error. This chain joins TRBV7-6 and TRBJ1-4, with no clear D. This CDR3 is built from 13 residues. In germline, CDR1 is SGHVS, CDR2 FNYEAQ. The CDR3 loop reads CASSYSTNEKRFF. The DNA of the CDR3 is TGTGCCAGCAGCTATTCGACAAATGAAAAACGGTTTTTT.

The chain links TRBV7-6 to TRBJ2-5; TRBD1 agrees at 8 bases. Gene TRBJ2-7 matches the end of the DNA better, so the J call may be wrong. The CDR3 runs 14 residues. Looked up from germline, CDR1 is SGHVS and CDR2 is FNYEAQ. The CDR3, as DNA: TGTGCCAGCAGCTCGGGACAGGAGGCGGACGAGCAGTACTTC. It codes for CASSSGQEADEQYF.

The chain couples TRBV7-9 to TRBJ2-1, with D perhaps TRBD2 (6 bases). This CDR3 is built from 14 residues. Germline assignment: CDR1 SEHNR and CDR2 FQNEAQ (reference sequence). V lost 3 bases and J 7 bases, leaving 13 bases between the germline ends. In DNA, the CDR3 is TGTGCCAGCAGCTTGAATAGCGGACTGAATGAGCAGTTCTTC. Translated: CASSLNSGLNEQFF.

In this sample, this clonotype turned up a few times. V gene TRBV20-1 combines with J gene TRBJ1-1, with no clear D. This CDR3 has 14 residues. V dropped 6 bases and J dropped 0 bases, with 14 bases sitting between them. Per the germline V gene, CDR1 is DFQATT and CDR2 is SNEGSKA (reference sequence). The CDR3 loop is CSAYDNRLNTEAFF. In nucleotides, the CDR3 is TGCAGTGCCTATGACAATAGACTGAACACTGAAGCTTTCTTT.

This clonotype came up many times. The chain links TRBV7-3 to TRBJ2-5, with TRBD1 matching over 7 bases. The CDR3 has 13 amino acids. Trimming cost V 5 bases and J 5 bases; bases outside gene matches: 5. CDR1 is SGHTA, CDR2 FQGTGA, per germline. CDR3 residues: CASSDRVGETQYF. CDR3 nucleotides: TGTGCCAGCAGCGACAGGGTTGGGGAGACCCAGTACTTC.

In this sample, this clonotype turned up a few times. The CDR3 reads CASSVGDREAYEQYF. The CDR3 DNA reads TGTGCCAGCAGCGTAGGAGACAGGGAGGCCTACGAGCAGTACTTC. This chain uses TRBV9 with TRBJ2-7, with a tentative D call TRBD1 (7 bases). V dropped 0 bases and J dropped 2 bases, with 12 bases sitting between them. This CDR3 is built from 15 residues. Germline V gene sequence: CDR1 SGDLS, CDR2 YYNGEE.

This clonotype has just a few counts. The rearrangement joins TRBV2 to TRBJ2-3; TRBD1 matches at 7 bases. The CDR3 extends over 15 amino acids. V gave up 6 bases and J gave up 5 bases; unmatched junction bases: 11. CDR1 SNHLY and CDR2 FYNNEI come from the germline V gene. CDR3 amino acids: CASRLQGWVGDTQYF. The DNA of the CDR3 is TGTGCCAGCAGGTTACAGGGGTGGGTTGGAGATACGCAGTATTTT.

This clonotype was counted between two and nine times. The chain couples TRBV6-1 to TRBJ2-1, with D uncertain. Looked up from germline, CDR1 is MNHNS and CDR2 is SASEGT. The CDR3 has 12 residues. The germline V and J ends were trimmed by 6 bases and 6 bases, with 9 bases remaining between them. This chain's CDR3 is CASRSRSNEQFF. The CDR3 DNA reads as TGTGCCAGCAGGTCTCGCAGCAATGAGCAGTTCTTC.

This chain uses TRBV6-1 with TRBJ2-1; D is perhaps TRBD2 (6 bases). Germline CDR1 and CDR2: MNHNS and SASEGT. V dropped 5 bases and J dropped 6 bases, with 11 bases sitting between them. CDR3 length: 13 amino acids. CDR3 nucleotide sequence: TGTGCCAGCAGTCGGGACTTTTCCAATGAGCAGTTCTTC. This translates into CASSRDFSNEQFF.

This clonotype was seen at least ten times. In nucleotides, the CDR3 is TGTGCCAGCAGACGGATTGGCGGCCTAGCCAAAAACATTCAGTACTTC. Its protein is CASRRIGGLAKNIQYF. The J gene is TRBJ2-4, the V gene TRBV2, with D hard to call. The V and J ends lost 6 bases and 0 bases respectively, with 15 bases between them. This CDR3 comprises 16 residues. In germline, CDR1 is SNHLY, CDR2 FYNNEI. Drawing the rest from reference TRBV2 and TRBJ2-4, the complete variable domain is EPEVTQTPSHQVTQMGQEVILRCVPISNHLYFYWYRQILGQKVEFLVSFYNNEISEKSEIFDDQFSVERPDGSNFTLKIRSTKLEDSAMYFCASRRIGGLAKNIQYFGAGTRLSVL.

The V gene is TRBV9, the J gene TRBJ2-7, with 9 bases matching TRBD1. Per germline, CDR1 SGDLS and CDR2 YYNGEE. This CDR3 is 17 amino acids long. V shed 4 bases, J shed 4 bases, and the junction held 15 bases outside the gene matches. CDR3 sequence reads: CASSPSGTGWGNYEQYF. In nucleotides, the CDR3 is TGTGCCAGCAGCCCCTCCGGGACAGGGTGGGGGAATTACGAGCAGTACTTC.

This clonotype was seen repeatedly, ten times or more. The chain joins TRBV12-3 or TRBV12-4 to TRBJ2-7; tentatively, D is TRBD2 (6 bases). CDR3 size: 15 residues. V dropped 5 bases and J dropped 0 bases, with 14 bases sitting between them. This CDR3 reads CASSPGLLSSYEQYF. CDR3 nucleotides: TGTGCCAGCAGTCCGGGACTTCTGAGCTCCTACGAGCAGTACTTC.

This clonotype has ten or more counts. The DNA of the CDR3 is TGCAGCGTTGCGAAGCCGAATATGGGCGCCTACGAGCAGTACTTC. Translation gives CSVAKPNMGAYEQYF. This rearrangement joins TRBV29-1 to TRBJ2-7; D remains ambiguous. Deletions cut 4 bases from V and 2 bases from J, with 18 bases between. Germline CDR1 SQVTM, CDR2 ANQGSEA. The CDR3 runs to 15 residues.

This clonotype was counted at least ten times. A read error may account for a junction end that differs from germline. The genes are TRBV9 and TRBJ2-1; tentatively, D is TRBD2 (5 bases). Germline CDR1 reads SGDLS; CDR2 reads YYNGEE. CDR3 length equals 17 residues. The CDR3, as DNA: TGTGCCAGCAGCCCCCCCGGGGATAGCACCCATGCCAATGATCAGTTCTTC. Protein sequence: CASSPPGDSTHANDQFF.

This chain connects TRBV6-1 to TRBJ2-5; 12 nucleotides agree with TRBD2. CDR3 length: 15 amino acids. V lost 5 bases and J lost 4; bases outside the gene matches: 5. Germline V gives CDR1 MNHNS, CDR2 SASEGT. CDR3 sequence: CASSRRTSGTETQYF. DNA of the CDR3: TGTGCCAGCAGTAGACGGACTAGCGGGACAGAGACCCAGTACTTC.

The chain links TRBV29-1 to TRBJ2-3; weak D call: TRBD2 (6 bases). Per germline, CDR1 SQVTM and CDR2 ANQGSEA. The CDR3 length is 14 residues. Trimming pared 5 bases from V and 1 base from J, leaving 13 bases between. The CDR3 bases are TGCAGCGTTAGCGGGCAATACGGCACAGATACGCAGTATTTT. Its protein product is CSVSGQYGTDTQYF.

This clonotype was detected a few times. This chain joins TRBV5-1 and TRBJ2-1; 7 nucleotides line up with TRBD2. The CDR3 extends over 15 amino acids. The germline V gene has CDR1 SGHRS and CDR2 YFSETQ. J lost 6 bases, V lost 2 bases, and 8 bases had no gene match. CDR3 DNA: TGCGCCAGCAGCTTAACTCCCGGGACTACCAATGAGCAGTTCTTC. Translated: CASSLTPGTTNEQFF.

The rearrangement links TRBV10-3 to TRBJ1-5, with D maybe TRBD1 (5 bases). CDR1 and CDR2 from the germline V gene are ENHRY and SYGVKD. Trimming removed 5 bases at V and 2 bases at J, with 10 bases between. The CDR3 runs 14 residues. The DNA for the CDR3 is TGTGCCATCAGTCAGGGTATTGGCAATCAGCCCCAGCATTTT. Translating it yields CAISQGIGNQPQHF.

The chain couples TRBV20-1 to TRBJ2-7; 12 bases match TRBD2. There are 15 residues in the CDR3. The germline V gene has CDR1 DFQATT and CDR2 SNEGSKA (reference sequence). V gave up 4 bases and J gave up 6 bases; unmatched junction bases: 10. The CDR3 sequence: CSANRASGGAFEQYF. DNA for the CDR3: TGCAGTGCTAATCGGGCTAGCGGGGGGGCCTTCGAGCAGTACTTC.

The chain joins TRBV28 to TRBJ1-5; D unclear. Germline CDR1 is MDHEN and CDR2 is SYDVKM. Trimming took off 5 bases at V and 0 bases at J, with 14 bases between the two ends. There are 16 residues in the CDR3. This CDR3 is CASSTRAFNSNQPQHF. CDR3 bases: TGTGCCAGCAGTACACGGGCCTTTAATAGCAATCAGCCCCAGCATTTT.

A remark on this clonotype: This could be a read error, since a much larger clone is one nucleotide away. The rearrangement links TRBV7-2 to TRBJ2-7; D tentatively reads TRBD1 or TRBD2 (5 bases each). The V gene lost 1 base and the J gene lost 6 bases, with 10 bases spanning the gap. From germline, CDR1 is SGHTA and CDR2 FQGNSA. The CDR3 runs to 13 residues. The chain's CDR3 is CASSLGGRIEQYF. The CDR3 nucleotides read TGTGCCAGCAGCTTAGGGGGACGTATCGAGCAGTACTTC.

The chain employs TRBV7-2 and TRBJ2-4, with TRBD1 matching over 9 bases. The germline V gene has CDR1 SGHTA and CDR2 FQGNSA. There are 15 residues in the CDR3. V lost 5 bases to trimming and J lost 7 bases; unmatched junction nucleotides: 9. The CDR3, as DNA: TGTGCCAGCAGCCCAAACCGGGACAGGGAGAACATTCAGTACTTC. Encoded protein: CASSPNRDRENIQYF. Complete variable domain (other parts from reference TRBV7-2 and TRBJ2-4): GAGVSQSPSNKVTEKGKDVELRCDPISGHTALYWYRQSLGQGLEFLIYFQGNSAPDKSGLPSDRFSAERTGGSVSTLTIQRTQQEDSAVYLCASSPNRDRENIQYFGAGTRLSVL.

This clonotype was counted a few times. The V and J genes are TRBV9 and TRBJ2-1, with a tentative D call TRBD2 (5 bases). Between the trimmed V and J ends, which lost 3 bases and 9 bases, there was a span of 13 bases. This CDR3 has 13 residues. Germline assignment: CDR1 SGDLS and CDR2 YYNGEE. The CDR3 loop reads CASSAPRDLEQFF. The CDR3, as DNA: TGTGCCAGCAGCGCGCCCCGGGATCTTGAGCAGTTCTTC.

Worth noting for this clonotype: Just one base apart from a much larger clone, this may be a read error. This chain connects TRBV4-3 to TRBJ2-1; the D is unclear. The CDR3 has 16 amino acids. Germline loops: CDR1 LGHNA, CDR2 YSLEER. CDR3 nucleotides: TGCGCCAGCAGCCAAGAAGGCAGAGTCTCCTACAGTGAGCAGTTCTTC. It translates to CASSQEGRVSYSEQFF.